The 7 T cell receptor beta chains given below trace back to one sample, sequenced in a study of radiotherapy plus CTLA-4 blockade in lung cancer. Using immunoSEQ multiplex PCR, the repertoire was profiled, and TCRdb retains in-frame clones only, with some absent. The data hold around 44,000 clones, with 70% to 90% observed a single time. The source was peripheral blood, collected from a patient treated with radiotherapy plus ipilimumab. The receptors were gathered from a human donor with non-small cell lung cancer that progressed on radiotherapy plus ipilimumab. Some clones in this sample may be carry-over from other donors' samples.

This chain links TRBV11-2 with TRBJ2-3; D unclear. The CDR3 is 13 residues long. V lost 1 base to trimming and J lost 7 bases, with 9 bases between them. Germline loops: CDR1 SGHAT, CDR2 FQNNGV. The CDR3 DNA is TGTGCCAGCAGCTTAGGTAGAATGAATACGCAGTATTTT. Amino acids: CASSLGRMNTQYF.

J is TRBJ1-3 and V is TRBV6-5; D not resolved. With 6 bases removed from V and 0 bases from J, the gap between germline ends came to 9 bases. The V gene's germline CDR1 is MNHEY and CDR2 SVGAGI. CDR3 length: 14 residues. DNA for the CDR3: TGTGCCAGCAGACCCCGGAGCTCTGGAAACACCATATATTTT. It is translated as CASRPRSSGNTIYF.

The chain combines TRBV19 with TRBJ2-1, with 7 bases that match TRBD2. V lost 6 bases to trimming and J lost 2 bases; unmatched junction nucleotides: 19. The CDR3 runs 19 residues. The germline CDR1 and CDR2 sequences are LNHDA and SQIVND (reference sequence). The CDR3 region is CASSPLVGPSGVPYNEQFF. CDR3 DNA sequence: TGTGCCAGTAGCCCTCTTGTGGGTCCTAGCGGAGTTCCCTACAATGAGCAGTTCTTC.

The V and J genes are TRBV5-6 and TRBJ2-1; 8 positions agree with TRBD2. Looked up from germline, CDR1 is SGHDT and CDR2 is YYEEEE. The ends lost 3 bases at V and 15 bases at J; junction bases unmatched: 11. The length of the CDR3 is 13 residues. CDR3 region: CASSYGDREGTFF. CDR3 sequence (DNA): TGTGCCAGCAGCTATGGGGATCGGGAGGGGACGTTCTTC.

The chain is built from TRBV18 and TRBJ1-3, with D possibly matching TRBD1 (5 bases). V lost 3 bases to trimming and J lost 0 bases, with 9 bases between them. Germline V gene data show CDR1 as KGHSH and CDR2 as LQKENI. The length of the CDR3 is 15 residues. As DNA, the CDR3 is TGTGCCAGCTCACCTAGACAGTTCTCTGGAAACACCATATATTTT. Its translation is CASSPRQFSGNTIYF.

This chain connects TRBV7-9 to TRBJ2-3; TRBD2 aligns across 10 bases. J lost 4 bases, V lost 1 base, and 8 bases had no gene match. The CDR3 is 17 amino acids. The germline V gene has CDR1 SEHNR and CDR2 FQNEAQ (reference sequence). The CDR3 region is CASSLVALAGVADTQYF. Here the CDR3 DNA reads TGTGCCAGCAGCTTAGTAGCTCTAGCGGGAGTGGCAGATACGCAGTATTTT.

The rearrangement uses TRBV5-1 and TRBJ2-7; D is possibly TRBD1 (6 bases). Germline V gives CDR1 SGHRS, CDR2 YFSETQ. V lost 4 bases, J lost 0 bases, and 17 bases lay in between. This CDR3 contains 16 residues. DNA for the CDR3: TGCGCCAGCAGCCTTACCGGACAGCCCAGCTCCTACGAGCAGTACTTC. This sequence encodes CASSLTGQPSSYEQYF. The full variable domain, in which reference TRBV5-1 and TRBJ2-7 provide the parts outside the CDR3, is KAGVTQTPRYLIKTRGQQVTLSCSPISGHRSVSWYQQTPGQGLQFLFEYFSETQRNKGNFPGRFSGRQFSNSRSEMNVSTLELGDSALYLCASSLTGQPSSYEQYFGPGTRLTVT.